Listed below are T cell receptor beta chains from one sample, sequenced in a study of cytomegalovirus exposure and HLA in healthy donors. Sequenced by immunoSEQ multiplex PCR; TCRdb stores in-frame clones only, minus some. The sample consists of more than 150,000 clones, 81% of them appearing once. Sample: PBMCs. The source is a man aged 50 to 59 in good health and CMV-seropositive. The CDR3 runs from the conserved cysteine through the conserved F or W. A D gene is named only where the DNA matches it firmly. Size is omitted from some rows. Given values are once, few, many or a class for expanded clones.

NA,TRBV6-6,TRBJ1-1,NA,CASSLTPGGMNTEAFF,TGTGCCAGCAGCCTTACACCCGGCGGCATGAACACTGAAGCTTTCTTT
NA,TRBV6-1,TRBJ1-4,TRBD1,CASSGGGTGFEKLFF,TGTGCCAGCAGCGGCGGAGGGACAGGGTTTGAAAAACTGTTTTTT
NA,TRBV5-6,TRBJ2-7,TRBD2,CASSLGASGKGGEQYF,TGTGCCAGCAGCTTGGGGGCTAGCGGGAAAGGAGGCGAGCAGTACTTC
NA,TRBV10-3,TRBJ2-1,TRBD2,CAISPGLASEQFF,TGTGCCATCAGTCCGGGACTAGCGTCTGAGCAGTTCTTC
NA,TRBV28,TRBJ2-3,NA,CASTLRARDLQYF,TGTGCCAGCACCCTACGGGCCAGGGATCTGCAGTATTTT
NA,TRBV29-1,TRBJ1-4,NA,CSVSWEGTTNEKLFF,TGCAGCGTCTCTTGGGAGGGGACAACTAATGAAAAACTGTTTTTT
NA,TRBV6-5,TRBJ2-5,NA,CASSYSSHLQETQYF,TGTGCCAGCAGTTACTCGTCACACCTTCAAGAGACCCAGTACTTC
few,TRBV5-1,TRBJ2-7,TRBD1,CASSFGGTGYEQYF,TGCGCCAGCAGCTTTGGCGGGACAGGCTACGAGCAGTACTTC
NA,TRBV5-4,TRBJ2-5,TRBD2,CASSLNGGARETQYF,TGTGCCAGCAGCTTAAACGGGGGGGCACGTGAGACCCAGTACTTC
few,TRBV9,TRBJ2-3,TRBD2,CASSVNRGTSGSADTQYF,TGTGCCAGCAGCGTAAATCGTGGGACTAGCGGGAGTGCAGATACGCAGTATTTT
few,TRBV4-3,TRBJ1-3,NA,CASSHQGAGNTIYF,TGCGCCAGCAGCCACCAAGGGGCTGGAAACACCATATATTTT
once,TRBV28,TRBJ1-2,TRBD1,CASSPRDRQLYGYTF,TGTGCCAGCAGTCCCCGGGACAGACAACTCTATGGCTACACCTTC
once,TRBV5-1,TRBJ2-5,NA,CASSFGSQETQYF,TGCGCCAGCAGCTTTGGCAGTCAAGAGACCCAGTACTTC
NA,TRBV9,TRBJ2-2,TRBD1,CASSAGTGGIGELFF,TGTGCCAGCAGCGCCGGGACAGGGGGTATCGGGGAGCTGTTTTTT
few,TRBV2,TRBJ1-4,NA,CANRVRGEKLFF,TGTGCCAACAGGGTCCGCGGTGAAAAACTGTTTTTT
NA,TRBV7-9,TRBJ2-7,TRBD1,CASSSGGSPIYEQYF,TGTGCCAGCAGCTCAGGGGGATCCCCCATCTACGAGCAGTACTTC
NA,TRBV5-1,TRBJ2-2,NA,CASSLQGYGELFF,TGCGCCAGCAGCTTGCAGGGGTACGGGGAGCTGTTTTTT
NA,TRBV7-9,TRBJ2-5,TRBD1,CASSRDSHQETQYF,TGTGCCAGCAGCCGGGACAGCCACCAAGAGACCCAGTACTTC
NA,TRBV28,TRBJ2-7,TRBD2,CASSGVREGRYEQYF,TGTGCCAGCAGCGGGGTGCGGGAGGGCCGTTACGAGCAGTACTTC
few,TRBV6-1,TRBJ2-1,TRBD2,CATRPAWGTNNEQFF,TGTGCCACCCGCCCAGCCTGGGGGACTAATAATGAGCAGTTCTTC
NA,TRBV18,TRBJ2-7,TRBD2,CASSPRTSGSYEQYF,TGTGCCAGCTCACCGCGGACTAGCGGCTCCTACGAGCAGTACTTC
NA,TRBV18,TRBJ1-1,NA,CASSPLSTLNTEAFF,TGTGCCAGCTCACCACTGTCGACACTGAACACTGAAGCTTTCTTT
NA,TRBV7-2,TRBJ1-5,NA,CASSLRRDNQPQHF,TGTGCCAGCAGCCTTAGGAGGGACAATCAGCCCCAGCATTTT
NA,TRBV6-6,TRBJ2-3,NA,CASSYTRLADTQYF,TGTGCCAGCAGTTACACCCGACTAGCAGATACGCAGTATTTT
NA,TRBV11-2,TRBJ2-1,TRBD2,CASSFRLAGTEQFF,TGTGCCAGCAGCTTTCGCTTAGCGGGGACGGAGCAGTTCTTC
NA,TRBV7-2,TRBJ1-5,NA,CASSSTRGQPQHF,TGTGCCAGCAGCTCCACCCGGGGGCAGCCCCAGCATTTT
NA,TRBV15,TRBJ2-4,NA,CATSRDRVDIQYF,TGTGCCACCAGCAGAGATCGGGTGGACATTCAGTACTTC
NA,TRBV2,TRBJ2-6,NA,CASRGQPQDVLTF,TGTGCCAGCAGAGGACAGCCCCAGGACGTCCTGACTTTC
once,TRBV7-9,TRBJ2-7,NA,CASSFDGLSYEQYF,TGTGCCAGCAGCTTTGACGGGTTGTCCTACGAGCAGTACTTC
NA,TRBV29-1,TRBJ1-1,TRBD1,CSVGDRNTEAFF,TGCAGCGTTGGGGACAGAAACACTGAAGCTTTCTTT
once,TRBV2,TRBJ1-2,NA,CASSEGRGIYGYTF,TGTGCCAGCAGTGAAGGTCGGGGTATCTATGGCTACACCTTC
NA,TRBV7-6,TRBJ2-3,NA,CASSRQGSDTQYF,TGTGCCAGCAGTCGGCAGGGTTCAGATACGCAGTATTTT
NA,TRBV5-1,TRBJ2-5,TRBD2,CATGTSGSWGETQYF,TGCGCCACCGGGACTAGCGGGAGCTGGGGGGAGACCCAGTACTTC
NA,TRBV19,TRBJ1-6,NA,CASSTPGRDSPLHF,TGTGCCAGTAGTACCCCCGGGAGGGATTCACCCCTCCACTTT
NA,TRBV9,TRBJ1-2,NA,CASSVWTALMGNGYTF,TGTGCCAGCAGCGTGTGGACAGCTTTGATGGGTAATGGCTACACCTTC
few,TRBV7-3,TRBJ1-1,TRBD1,CASSRSTGSSEAFF,TGTGCCAGCAGCAGATCGACAGGGTCGTCTGAAGCTTTCTTT
NA,TRBV7-2,TRBJ1-2,NA,CASSLGGTRGYTF,TGTGCCAGCAGCTTGGGGGGAACTCGGGGCTACACCTTC
NA,TRBV18,TRBJ1-1,NA,CASSRTARGLNTEAFF,TGTGCCAGCTCACGGACAGCTAGGGGCCTGAACACTGAAGCTTTCTTT
NA,TRBV5-5,TRBJ2-3,NA,CASSLRLLYSLDTQYF,TGTGCCAGCAGCTTGCGCCTCCTATACTCTCTCGATACGCAGTATTTT
NA,TRBV5-1,TRBJ1-1,TRBD1,CASSLMGDRGNTEAFF,TGCGCCAGCAGCTTAATGGGGGACAGGGGGAACACTGAAGCTTTCTTT
NA,TRBV29-1,TRBJ1-3,NA,CSVEEPGTGNTIYF,TGCAGCGTTGAAGAACCAGGAACCGGAAACACCATATATTTT
NA,TRBV28,TRBJ1-1,NA,CASSYQGLNTEAFF,TGTGCCAGCAGTTACCAGGGTTTAAACACTGAAGCTTTCTTT
once,TRBV6-5,TRBJ1-5,NA,CASSYPDRGENQPQHF,TGTGCCAGCAGTTACCCGGACCGGGGAGAGAATCAGCCCCAGCATTTT
NA,TRBV28,TRBJ1-2,TRBD1,CASSSTGENYGYTF,TGTGCCAGCAGCTCAACAGGGGAGAACTATGGCTACACCTTC
once,TRBV2,TRBJ2-1,NA,CASSAPSTYNEQFF,TGTGCCAGCAGTGCTCCTAGCACCTACAATGAGCAGTTCTTC
NA,TRBV9,TRBJ2-3,TRBD2,CASSPRLAGATDTQYF,TGTGCCAGCAGCCCTAGACTAGCGGGGGCCACAGATACGCAGTATTTT
NA,TRBV27,TRBJ2-1,TRBD2,CASSSGLAGDNEQFF,TGTGCCAGCAGTTCGGGACTAGCGGGAGACAATGAGCAGTTCTTC